The 27 T cell receptor beta chains below come from one sample, sequenced in a study of blood T cell repertoires in COVID-19. Sequenced by immunoSEQ multiplex PCR; TCRdb stores in-frame clones only, minus some. The sample lists about 280,000 clones; roughly 86% were seen once. Sequencing was performed on peripheral blood. The receptors derive from a middle-aged man with active or convalescent COVID-19.

This clone appeared a single time. V usage is TRBV9 and J usage is TRBJ2-1, with TRBD2 matching 11 bases. CDR1 is SGDLS and CDR2 is YYNGEE in the germline V gene. Trimming removed 4 bases from V and 1 base from J; junction bases left unmatched: 10. This CDR3 has 18 amino acids. CDR3 in DNA: TGTGCCAGCAGCCCCAGGACTAGCGGGCGGGGGTCCTACAATGAGCAGTTCTTC. This codes for CASSPRTSGRGSYNEQFF.

The chain combines TRBV19 with TRBJ1-5, with 8 bases matching TRBD1. After removal of 4 bases from V and 6 bases from J, the junction contained 8 bases not matched to a gene. Germline-derived CDR1 and CDR2 are LNHDA and SQIVND (reference sequence). This CDR3 is built from 15 residues. As DNA, the CDR3 is TGTGCCAGTAGTAAAGGACAGGGTGGGGTTCAGCCCCAGCATTTT. This gives the protein CASSKGQGGVQPQHF.

The gene calls are TRBV9 and TRBJ2-3; D might be TRBD2 (5 bases). Between the trimmed V and J ends, which lost 7 bases and 0 bases, there was a span of 15 bases. The CDR3 is 15 amino acids. Per germline, CDR1 SGDLS and CDR2 YYNGEE. The CDR3 coding sequence is TGTGCCAGCGACCCCCTCGGGGTTAGCACAGATACGCAGTATTTT. It is translated as CASDPLGVSTDTQYF.

The gene calls are TRBV11-3 and TRBJ1-2, with a tentative D call TRBD1 (6 bases). This CDR3 spans 15 amino acids. The V and J ends lost 5 bases and 8 bases respectively, with 21 bases between them. Germline V gene sequence: CDR1 SGHNT, CDR2 YENEEA. CDR3 in amino acids: CASSQLRTAPEGYTF. The CDR3 region has the DNA TGTGCCAGCAGCCAGCTTAGGACAGCGCCTGAGGGCTACACCTTC.

Only a few counts were recorded for this clone. The rearrangement links TRBV11-2 to TRBJ1-2; unclear D gene. CDR3 size: 12 residues. Deletions cut 5 bases from V and 4 bases from J, with 8 bases between. Germline V gene lookup returns CDR1 SGHAT and CDR2 FQNNGV. The CDR3 sequence: CASSPHSYGYTF. CDR3 coding DNA: TGTGCCAGCAGCCCCCACAGCTATGGCTACACCTTC.

This clone was observed a handful of times. The chain is built from TRBV11-2 and TRBJ2-7, with 9 nucleotides matching TRBD2. The CDR3 runs to 19 residues. From germline, CDR1 is SGHAT and CDR2 FQNNGV. J lost 4 bases, V lost 0 bases, and 16 bases had no gene match. CDR3 in amino acids: CASSLDLTSGRQRGYEQYF. CDR3 DNA: TGTGCCAGCAGCTTAGATTTAACTAGCGGGCGCCAGAGGGGGTACGAGCAGTACTTC.

Comment on this clone: Relative to the germline gene, one junction end is altered; a read error may explain this. The rearrangement joins TRBV7-6 to TRBJ2-1, with TRBD1 matching over 7 bases. This CDR3 is built from 16 residues. From germline, CDR1 is SGHVS and CDR2 FNYEAQ. In DNA form, the CDR3 reads TGTGCCAGCAGTTTAGACCCTGGGACAGATTACAATGAGCAGTTCTTC. It specifies CASSLDPGTDYNEQFF.

This chain joins TRBV14 and TRBJ2-1; 7 bases are shared with TRBD2. The CDR3 has 16 amino acids. Germline V gene sequence: CDR1 SGHDN, CDR2 FVKESK. The ends lost 7 bases at V and 0 bases at J; junction bases unmatched: 9. The CDR3 here is CASTSLGGTSYNEQFF. CDR3 DNA: TGTGCCAGCACCTCATTGGGAGGGACCTCCTACAATGAGCAGTTCTTC.

The chain joins TRBV27 to TRBJ2-1; 7 nucleotides line up with TRBD1. After removal of 7 bases from V and 8 bases from J, the junction contained 14 bases not matched to a gene. CDR1 is MNHEY, CDR2 SMNVEV, per germline (reference sequence). The CDR3 is 15 amino acids. CDR3 in amino acids: CASNSERGGTYEQFF. In DNA, the CDR3 is TGTGCCAGCAACTCAGAGAGAGGGGGCACGTATGAGCAGTTCTTC.

This clone was observed a single time. The J gene is TRBJ1-1, the V gene TRBV7-9; 8 positions match TRBD1. The V segment lost 5 bases and the J segment 0 bases; nucleotides outside the gene matches: 2. The CDR3 extends over 14 amino acids. The germline V gene has CDR1 SEHNR and CDR2 FQNEAQ (reference sequence). The CDR3 nucleotides are TGTGCCAGCAGCCGGACAGGGCTGAACACTGAAGCTTTCTTT. It specifies CASSRTGLNTEAFF.

With regard to this clone: This specimen includes other DNA sequences encoding the same CDR3. This sequence joins TRBV5-6 and TRBJ2-7; D remains ambiguous. CDR3 length: 13 amino acids. Germline V gives CDR1 SGHDT, CDR2 YYEEEE. Trimming took off 3 bases at V and 0 bases at J, with 7 bases between the two ends. CDR3 loop: CASSSGSSYEQYF. In DNA form, the CDR3 reads TGTGCCAGCAGCTCCGGGTCCTCCTACGAGCAGTACTTC. Full variable domain (remainder filled in from reference TRBV5-6 and TRBJ2-7): DAGVTQSPTHLIKTRGQQVTLRCSPKSGHDTVSWYQQALGQGPQFIFQYYEEEERQRGNFPDRFSGHQFPNYSSELNVNALLLGDSALYLCASSSGSSYEQYFGPGTRLTVT.

Worth noting for this clone: A read error may account for a junction end that differs from germline. Other DNA variants within this sample encode the same CDR3. V is TRBV4-1 and J is TRBJ2-7; 8 positions agree with TRBD1. This CDR3 is 16 amino acids long. Germline CDR1 MGHRA, CDR2 YSYEKL. Written as DNA, the CDR3 is TGCGCCAGCAGCCAAGATAAGGGACAGGTGACCTACGAGCAGTATTTC. It specifies CASSQDKGQVTYEQYF.

The chain has TRBV5-4 and TRBJ2-1; 9 bases line up with TRBD1. CDR1 and CDR2 (germline): SGHNT, YYREEE (reference sequence). The CDR3 runs to 15 residues. V lost 3 bases and J lost 5; bases outside the gene matches: 6. CDR3 DNA sequence: TGTGCCAGCAGCTCGCGACAGGGGGTCCACAATGAGCAGTTCTTC. Translation: CASSSRQGVHNEQFF.

The V and J genes are TRBV6-5 and TRBJ2-5, with a tentative D call TRBD2 (7 bases). This CDR3 spans 14 amino acids. The germline V gene encodes CDR1 MNHEY and CDR2 SVGAGI. Trimming stripped 7 bases from V and 5 bases from J, with 17 bases between. CDR3: CASMVGGGQETQYF. The CDR3, as DNA: TGTGCCAGCATGGTGGGGGGGGGCCAGGAGACCCAGTACTTC.

The chain uses TRBV6-5 and TRBJ2-2, with TRBD2 as a possible D gene (5 bases). The CDR3 is 13 residues long. Between the trimmed V and J ends, which lost 3 bases and 4 bases, there was a span of 6 bases. CDR1 and CDR2 from the germline V gene are MNHEY and SVGAGI. In DNA form, the CDR3 reads TGTGCCAGCAGTTATCGGGGCACCGGGGAGCTGTTTTTT. Translating it yields CASSYRGTGELFF.

This chain connects TRBV5-1 to TRBJ2-2; possibly TRBD2 for D (6 bases). The CDR3 has 16 amino acids. Per the germline V gene, CDR1 is SGHRS and CDR2 is YFSETQ. V was trimmed by 2 bases and J by 1 base, leaving 12 bases between them. CDR3 bases: TGCGCCAGCAGCTTCATAGTGGGGGGGAACACCGGGGAGCTGTTTTTT. As protein: CASSFIVGGNTGELFF.

The V call is TRBV5-1, the J call TRBJ1-6; D uncertain. V was trimmed by 6 bases and J by 7 bases, leaving 11 bases between them. The CDR3 loop spans 13 amino acids. Germline assignment: CDR1 SGHRS and CDR2 YFSETQ. DNA of the CDR3: TGCGCCAGCAAGGTTGGAGGAAATTCACCCCTCCACTTT. It translates to CASKVGGNSPLHF.

A note on this clone: One junction end does not reproduce the germline sequence, and a read error may be involved. CDR3 DNA: TGCAGCGTTGACCGCAGTAACCATGGCTACACCTTC. Translated, it gives CSVDRSNHGYTF. The chain couples TRBV29-1 to TRBJ1-2; no clear D. This CDR3 is 12 amino acids long. Germline V gene sequence: CDR1 SQVTM, CDR2 ANQGSEA.

This chain connects TRBV19 to TRBJ1-6; no clear D gene. Germline V gene lookup returns CDR1 LNHDA and CDR2 SQIVND (reference sequence). The CDR3 totals 17 residues. V lost 3 bases to trimming and J lost 2 bases, with 14 bases between them. CDR3 nucleotide sequence: TGTGCCAGTAGTATCCCGCGGAATTTGGCCTATAATTCACCCCTCCACTTT. As protein: CASSIPRNLAYNSPLHF.

The gene calls are TRBV5-1 and TRBJ2-2; maybe TRBD1 (6 bases). This CDR3 region has 15 residues. The germline V and J ends were trimmed by 1 base and 2 bases, with 9 bases remaining between them. CDR1 and CDR2 (germline): SGHRS, YFSETQ. This CDR3 reads CASSLRDKNTGELFF. Written as DNA, the CDR3 is TGCGCCAGCAGCTTGAGGGACAAAAACACCGGGGAGCTGTTTTTT.

The chain couples TRBV24-1 to TRBJ1-2, with a possible D match to TRBD1 (5 bases). The V gene's germline CDR1 is KGHDR and CDR2 SFDVKD. Trimming left V 8 bases short and J 6 bases short, with 15 bases between. CDR3 length: 13 residues. CDR3 nucleotide sequence: TGTGCCACCACCGATAGGAGGGGCGATGGCTACACCTTC. Amino acids: CATTDRRGDGYTF.

V and J are TRBV4-2 and TRBJ1-2; D gene ambiguous. V was pared by 2 bases and J by 8 bases, with 15 bases between. The CDR3 is 14 residues long. The germline V gene encodes CDR1 LGHNA and CDR2 YNFKEQ. The CDR3 region has the DNA TGTGCCAGCAGCCAATCCTGGGAGGGCCTGGGCTACACCTTC. It codes for CASSQSWEGLGYTF.

This clone was counted once. V is TRBV5-5 and J is TRBJ2-1; D may be TRBD2 (5 bases). V was shortened by 4 bases and J by 4 bases, with 18 bases between the two germline ends. Germline V gives CDR1 SGHKS, CDR2 YYEKEE (reference sequence). The length of the CDR3 is 16 residues. The CDR3 region has the DNA TGTGCCAGCAGCCTTATAGGGCAGCGGATTTACAATGAGCAGTTCTTC. This codes for CASSLIGQRIYNEQFF.

This chain joins TRBV9 and TRBJ1-4; D gene uncertain. V shed 4 bases and J shed 8 bases, with 15 bases lying between them. CDR1 is SGDLS and CDR2 is YYNGEE in the germline V gene. This CDR3 contains 14 residues. The chain's CDR3 is CASSFATRGEKLFF. CDR3 DNA: TGTGCCAGCAGCTTCGCGACCCGCGGGGAAAAACTGTTTTTT. Drawing the rest from reference TRBV9 and TRBJ1-4, the complete variable domain is DSGVTQTPKHLITATGQRVTLRCSPRSGDLSVYWYQQSLDQGLQFLIQYYNGEERAKGNILERFSAQQFPDLHSELNLSSLELGDSALYFCASSFATRGEKLFFGSGTQLSVL.

The chain combines TRBV30 with TRBJ1-2; D ambiguous. V was clipped by 5 bases and J by 4 bases, with 14 bases between them. Germline loops: CDR1 GTSNPN, CDR2 SVGIG (reference sequence). This CDR3 is 13 amino acids long. DNA of the CDR3: TGTGCCTGGTCAGGCTCTCCGAGCTATGGCTACACCTTC. This encodes CAWSGSPSYGYTF.

V is TRBV5-1 and J is TRBJ2-1; 11 nucleotides match TRBD2. CDR1 is SGHRS, CDR2 YFSETQ, per germline. Trimming at V came to 4 bases and at J to 4 bases, leaving 4 bases not matched to a gene. The CDR3 sequence is 15 residues long. CDR3 nucleotides: TGCGCCAGCAGCCCGACTAGCGGGAAATACAATGAGCAGTTCTTC. Translated: CASSPTSGKYNEQFF.

This chain connects TRBV24-1 to TRBJ2-3; 8 bases map to TRBD2. J was trimmed by 2 bases and V by 4 bases; bases with no gene match: 4. Looked up from germline, CDR1 is KGHDR and CDR2 is SFDVKD. The CDR3 loop spans 15 amino acids. The DNA for the CDR3 is TGTGCCACCAGTGACGTTAGCGGGATCACAGATACGCAGTATTTT. Translating gives CATSDVSGITDTQYF.